This TCR beta chain emerged from a study of blood T cell repertoires in COVID-19. Looking at the study overall: Collection of acute and convalescent COVID-19 samples took place in the United States, Italy and Spain. PBMCs, B-cell-depleted T cells, or T cells were the source of the cDNA or gDNA that made up the material.

Authors' data handling: The authors estimated nucleated cell counts from reference gene primer amplification. The method was immunoSEQ multiplex PCR; TCRdb's version includes in-frame clones alone and lacks a portion of them. D and trimming were read from the DNA, whereas the V and J calls and clone size are those reported in that table. The sample contains 95,000 to 110,000 clones, 70% to 90% of which appear only once. This CDR3 is 15 amino acids long. From germline, CDR1 is MDHEN and CDR2 SYDVKM. The V segment lost 5 bases and the J segment 6 bases; nucleotides outside the gene matches: 12. The source is a human donor in a cohort sampled during active COVID-19. The gene calls are TRBV28 and TRBJ2-5; TRBD2 aligns across 7 bases. The sequenced sample consisted of peripheral blood. CDR3 residues: CASSPPAGRGKTQYF. DNA for the CDR3: TGTGCCAGCAGTCCCCCAGCGGGGAGGGGAAAGACCCAGTACTTC.